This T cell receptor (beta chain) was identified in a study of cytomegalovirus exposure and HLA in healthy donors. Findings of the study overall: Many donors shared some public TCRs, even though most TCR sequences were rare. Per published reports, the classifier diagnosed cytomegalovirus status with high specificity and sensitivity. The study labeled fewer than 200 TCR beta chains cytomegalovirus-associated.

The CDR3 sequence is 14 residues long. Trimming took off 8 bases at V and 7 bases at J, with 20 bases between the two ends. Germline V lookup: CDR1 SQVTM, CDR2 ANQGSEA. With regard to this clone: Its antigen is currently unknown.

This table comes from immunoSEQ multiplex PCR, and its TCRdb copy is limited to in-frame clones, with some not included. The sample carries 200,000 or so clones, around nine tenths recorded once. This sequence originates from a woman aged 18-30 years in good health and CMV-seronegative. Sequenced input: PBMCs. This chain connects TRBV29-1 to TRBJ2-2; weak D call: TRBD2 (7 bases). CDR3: CSFQRGRASGELFF. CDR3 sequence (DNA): TGCAGCTTTCAGAGGGGGAGGGCTAGCGGGGAGCTGTTTTTT.